The subject of this entry is one T cell receptor (beta chain). The antigen remains undetermined. Data came from immunoSEQ multiplex PCR; TCRdb stores just in-frame clones and leaves some out. The sample contains around 250,000 clones, around 91% of which appear only once. These data belong to a study of cytomegalovirus exposure and HLA in healthy donors. At the level of the study: The 100 to 150 validation repertoires used the same platform as the 650 to 800 first-cohort repertoires, a later analysis reported.

Study-wide results and limits: The study flagged some 170 TCR beta chains as cytomegalovirus-associated.

The CDR3 runs 13 residues. V was clipped by 9 bases and J by 7 bases, with 18 bases between them. CDR1 is SNHLY, CDR2 FYNNEI, per germline. This TCR came from a woman under 30 in good health and CMV-seronegative. The V and J genes are TRBV2 and TRBJ1-2; maybe TRBD1 (6 bases). The sample consisted of PBMCs. The chain's CDR3 is CARASGGRFGYTF. The DNA of the CDR3 is TGTGCCAGGGCCTCGGGGGGCCGCTTTGGCTACACCTTC.